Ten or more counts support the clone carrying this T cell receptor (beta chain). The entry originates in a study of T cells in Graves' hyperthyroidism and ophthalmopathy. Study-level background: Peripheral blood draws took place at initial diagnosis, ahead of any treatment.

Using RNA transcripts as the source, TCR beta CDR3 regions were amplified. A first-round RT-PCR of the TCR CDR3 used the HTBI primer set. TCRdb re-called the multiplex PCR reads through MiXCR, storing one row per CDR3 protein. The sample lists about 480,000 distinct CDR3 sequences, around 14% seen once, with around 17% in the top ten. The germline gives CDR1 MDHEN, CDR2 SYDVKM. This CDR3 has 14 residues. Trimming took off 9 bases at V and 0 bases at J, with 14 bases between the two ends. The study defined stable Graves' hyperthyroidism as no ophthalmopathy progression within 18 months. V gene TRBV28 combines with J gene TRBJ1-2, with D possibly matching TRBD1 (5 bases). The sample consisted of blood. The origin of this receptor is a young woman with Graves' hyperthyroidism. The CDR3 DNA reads TGTGCCAGTAAAAGGACACCAACTAACTATGGCTACACCTTC. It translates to CASKRTPTNYGYTF.